The rows below give T cell receptor beta chains drawn from one sample of a study of early T cells in non-severe SARS-CoV-2 infection. TCRdb itself ran the 5' RACE reads through MiXCR, one entry per CDR3 protein. The sample consists of 50,000 to 60,000 distinct CDR3 sequences, roughly 11% of them appearing once. The sequenced material came from whole blood. The source of these receptors is an adult who was a healthcare worker with PCR-confirmed SARS-CoV-2 infection or an uninfected control (not recorded which). Both conserved end residues are trimmed from each CDR3. Each record gives: CDR3 length, V gene, clone size, CDR3 protein. Size tells how often a clone was seen (once, few, many) or the class of an expanded clone, and some rows leave it out.

11 TRBV19 many ASSSNRVNIQY
13 TRBV5-1 few ASSLGLADTGELF
13 TRBV5-1 NA ASSLSAGRNYEQY
11 TRBV6-6 many ASNHIQSYEQY
9 TRBV2 many ASTLAAEQY
12 TRBV9 many ASSEGVAGNTIY
12 TRBV10-1 few ASSDRGHVYEQY
10 TRBV29-1 NA SVVLGRGTQY
13 TRBV28 NA ASSFSTGLGEKLF
13 TRBV18 few ASSILRGGDQPQH
11 TRBV6-6 many ASSYSTGDRQF
11 TRBV12-3/TRBV12-4 few ASRPSAGNTIY
12 TRBV19 NA ASSIGGTTYEQY